This T cell receptor (beta chain) was retrieved from a study of blood T cell repertoires in COVID-19. Study-wide background: The origin of the acute and convalescent COVID-19 samples was the United States, Italy and Spain.

Method: immunoSEQ multiplex PCR; TCRdb's copy keeps in-frame clones and lacks some. The sample holds fewer than 300,000 clones, 85% to 90% seen once. V shed 0 bases and J shed 4 bases, with 4 bases lying between them. The length of the CDR3 is 12 residues. Germline CDR1 is SGHRS and CDR2 is YFSETQ. This chain links TRBV5-1 with TRBJ1-2; no definite D call. The receptor's source is a man in his forties who had recovered from COVID-19. Sequencing was done on a sample of PBMCs or T cells enriched from blood (not recorded which). CDR3 amino acids: CASSLDSYGYTF. CDR3 DNA sequence: TGCGCCAGCAGCTTGGACAGCTATGGCTACACCTTC.